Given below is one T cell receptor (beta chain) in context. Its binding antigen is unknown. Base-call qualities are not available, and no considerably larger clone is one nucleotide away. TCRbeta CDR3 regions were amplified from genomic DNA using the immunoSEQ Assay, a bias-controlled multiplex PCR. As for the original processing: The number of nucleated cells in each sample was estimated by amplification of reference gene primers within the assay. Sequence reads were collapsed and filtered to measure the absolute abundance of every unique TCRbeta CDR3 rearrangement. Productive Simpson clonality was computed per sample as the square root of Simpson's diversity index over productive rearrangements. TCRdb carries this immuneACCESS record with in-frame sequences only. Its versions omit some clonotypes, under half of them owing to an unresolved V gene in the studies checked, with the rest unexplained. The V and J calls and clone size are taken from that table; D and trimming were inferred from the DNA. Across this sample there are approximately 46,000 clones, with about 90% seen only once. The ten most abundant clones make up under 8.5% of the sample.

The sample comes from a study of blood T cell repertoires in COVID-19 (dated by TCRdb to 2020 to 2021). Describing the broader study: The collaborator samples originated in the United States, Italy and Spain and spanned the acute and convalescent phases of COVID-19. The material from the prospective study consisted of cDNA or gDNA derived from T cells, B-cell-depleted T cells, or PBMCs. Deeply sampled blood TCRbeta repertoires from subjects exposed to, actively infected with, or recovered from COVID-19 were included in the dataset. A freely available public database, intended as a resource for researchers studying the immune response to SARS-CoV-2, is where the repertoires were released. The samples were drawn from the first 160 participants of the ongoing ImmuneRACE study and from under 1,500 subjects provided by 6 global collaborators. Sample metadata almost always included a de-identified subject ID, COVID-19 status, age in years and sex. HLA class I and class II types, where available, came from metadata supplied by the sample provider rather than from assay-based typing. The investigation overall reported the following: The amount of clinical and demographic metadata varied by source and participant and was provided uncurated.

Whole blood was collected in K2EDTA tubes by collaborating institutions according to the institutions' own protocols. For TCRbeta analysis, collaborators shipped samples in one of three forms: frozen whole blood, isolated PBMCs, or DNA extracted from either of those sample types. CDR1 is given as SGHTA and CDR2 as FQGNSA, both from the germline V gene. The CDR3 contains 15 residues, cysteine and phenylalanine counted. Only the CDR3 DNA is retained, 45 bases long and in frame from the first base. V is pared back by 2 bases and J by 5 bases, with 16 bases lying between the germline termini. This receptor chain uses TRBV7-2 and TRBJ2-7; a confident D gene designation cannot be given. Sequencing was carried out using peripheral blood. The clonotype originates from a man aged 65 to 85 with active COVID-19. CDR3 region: CASSLSWQSLDEQYF. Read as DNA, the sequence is TGTGCCAGCAGCTTAAGTTGGCAGAGCCTAGACGAGCAGTACTTC. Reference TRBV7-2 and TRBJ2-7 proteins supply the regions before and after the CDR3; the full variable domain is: GAGVSQSPSNKVTEKGKDVELRCDPISGHTALYWYRQSLGQGLEFLIYFQGNSAPDKSGLPSDRFSAERTGGSVSTLTIQRTQQEDSAVYLCASSLSWQSLDEQYFGPGTRLTVT.